The present TCR beta chain was sequenced within a study of CD8 T cells in ankylosing spondylitis. Study results and caveats: Characteristic of ankylosing spondylitis blood, it appeared, was a TCR beta motif comprising several highly homologous variants. Reportedly, matched ankylosing spondylitis synovial fluid was significantly enriched for disease-linked clones. Disease-linked clones bore a CD8+ phenotype, appearing relatively rarely in peripheral blood.

Making use of molecular barcodes, quantitative 5'-RACE generated TCR beta libraries. TCRdb recomputed calls from the 5' RACE reads with MiXCR, one row per CDR3 protein. The profile shows just under 550,000 distinct CDR3 sequences, about 13% of them singletons. This clonotype has only a few counts. Its specificity is unknown. Sequencing used blood, either unsorted or a sorted T cell fraction (not recorded which). This receptor was identified in a male donor with ankylosing spondylitis.

The CDR3, as DNA: TGCAGTGCTAGAAGGTTGTTTTTCTCGACAGATACGCAGTATTTT. This codes for CSARRLFFSTDTQYF. The chain recombines TRBV20-1 with TRBJ2-3, with D uncertain. V was clipped by 2 bases and J by 3 bases, with 15 bases between them. The CDR3 is 15 amino acids. Germline CDR1 is DFQATT and CDR2 is SNEGSKA (reference sequence).